Following are 8 T cell receptor beta chains from one sample sequenced in a study of T cell repertoires in aging, cancer and after chemotherapy (dated by TCRdb to the late 2010s). TCRdb shows the sequencer as Illumina MiSeq. Rearranged TRB sequences spanning V, D and J segments were amplified in a multiplex touch-down PCR with a mixed TRB-A/B primer pool. TCRdb reworked the public reads: Q25 trimming with fastp, MiXCR clone assembly, productive beta chains retained. Entries that share a CDR3 protein sequence are merged under the most common genes and DNA. Across this sample there are roughly 3,900 distinct CDR3 sequences, with around 30% seen only once. The ten most abundant clones make up over 4.5% of the sample. TCR beta rearrangements were amplified from genomic DNA extracted from peripheral blood rather than from sorted cells or RNA. The sequenced sample was blood. All receptors come from a human donor in good health.

This sequence joins TRBV7-9 and TRBJ2-3, with D maybe TRBD2 (6 bases). This CDR3 spans 11 amino acids. Germline values: CDR1 SEHNR, CDR2 FQNEAQ (reference sequence). Trimming removed 11 bases from V and 5 bases from J, with 11 bases in between. The CDR3 coding sequence is TGTGCCTTACCGCGGGGAGATACGCAGTATTTT. Its protein is CALPRGDTQYF.

This clonotype is labeled medium-sized. The chain links TRBV6-5 to TRBJ2-2; D is ambiguous. Per the germline V gene, CDR1 is MNHEY and CDR2 is SVGAGI. This CDR3 region has 13 residues. The V gene lost 5 bases and the J gene lost 7 bases, with 11 bases spanning the gap. The CDR3 loop is CASSLLGYGELFF. In DNA, the CDR3 is TGTGCCAGCAGTCTTTTAGGCTACGGGGAGCTGTTTTTT.

Judged by abundance, this clonotype is medium-sized. The chain couples TRBV30 to TRBJ1-5; the D is unclear. The germline V gene encodes CDR1 GTSNPN and CDR2 SVGIG (reference sequence). The CDR3 has 12 residues. Trimming pared 5 bases from V and 3 bases from J, leaving 8 bases between. This chain's CDR3 is CAWGRYNQPQHF. The CDR3, as DNA: TGTGCCTGGGGCCGGTACAATCAGCCCCAGCATTTT.

There are a few counts of this clonotype. The rearrangement joins TRBV13 to TRBJ2-7; D tentatively reads TRBD1 or TRBD2 (5 bases each). CDR1 and CDR2 from the germline V gene are PRHDT and FYEKMQ (reference sequence). The V gene lost 5 bases and the J gene lost 7 bases, with 12 bases spanning the gap. This CDR3 contains 12 residues. The CDR3 reads CASSLRWGEQYF. CDR3 nucleotides: TGTGCCAGCAGCCTACGATGGGGGGAGCAGTACTTC.

The J gene is TRBJ2-2, the V gene TRBV7-2, with D uncertain. CDR1 and CDR2 (germline): SGHTA, FQGNSA. The CDR3 has 14 amino acids. V lost 6 bases, J lost 2 bases, and 10 bases lay in between. As DNA, the CDR3 is TGTGCCAGCAGTTACGGGCGCAACACCGGGGAGCTGTTTTTT. Its translation: CASSYGRNTGELFF.

The V call is TRBV6-1, the J call TRBJ1-5; possible D gene TRBD1, 6 bases. Germline V gene data show CDR1 as MNHNS and CDR2 as SASEGT. V dropped 2 bases and J dropped 5 bases, with 7 bases sitting between them. The CDR3 extends over 13 amino acids. The CDR3 is CASSEQGHQPQHF. For the CDR3, the DNA is TGTGCCAGCAGTGAACAGGGGCATCAGCCCCAGCATTTT.

This rearrangement joins TRBV24-1 to TRBJ2-3, with a weak D call TRBD2 (5 bases). CDR1 is KGHDR, CDR2 SFDVKD, per germline. There are 14 residues in the CDR3. V was clipped by 5 bases and J by 5 bases, with 13 bases between them. This CDR3 is CATSAADSRDTQYF. As DNA, the CDR3 is TGTGCCACCAGTGCCGCGGACTCGCGAGATACGCAGTATTTT.

This clonotype was counted between two and nine times. The chain has TRBV6-1 and TRBJ2-7; TRBD1 aligns across 9 bases. Germline CDR1 reads MNHNS; CDR2 reads SASEGT. The length of the CDR3 is 14 residues. V shed 1 base and J 3 bases; nucleotides not matched to a gene: 1. As DNA, the CDR3 is TGTGCCAGCAGTGAAGTGGGACAGGGCTACGAGCAGTACTTC. Protein sequence: CASSEVGQGYEQYF.